The sequence of this T cell receptor beta chain was determined in a study of human T cells and chemical hapten exposure. Note on this clonotype: The antigen is unknown.

V gave up 2 bases and J gave up 5 bases; unmatched junction bases: 5. The CDR3 is made up of 15 amino acids. Germline CDR1 and CDR2: LGHDT and YNNKEL (reference sequence). The time point here: pre-sensitization, week 0. Regarding treatment: therapeutic diphenylcyclopropenone sensitization with weekly scalp DPC. Study findings and constraints: Large CDR3 similarity clusters arose significantly more often from expanded TCRs than from controls.

One entry per CDR3 protein results from TCRdb running MiXCR on the RACE reads. The table has under 400,000 distinct CDR3 sequences, 4.5% to 5.5% seen once. The chain carries TRBV3-1 and TRBJ2-7; 11 bases fit TRBD2. This clonotype was sampled from a woman between 45 and 65 years old with alopecia areata. Some clones in this sample may be carry-over from other donors' samples. The material was whole blood, obtained in connection with sensitization to the hapten diphenylcyclopropenone (DPC). As DNA, the CDR3 is TGTGCCAGCAGCCAAATGACTAGCGGGACTCACGAGCAGTACTTC. Translated: CASSQMTSGTHEQYF.